This T cell receptor (beta chain) was recorded in a study of neurological immune-mediated disorders. Findings and limits, study-wide: When repertoires were grouped phylogenetically, those of 18 of 34 multiple sclerosis patients fell into one related-CDR3 cluster, a possible signature. Clinical and MRI features did not associate with the cluster found in multiple sclerosis patients. CDR3 amino acid sequences found in expanded clones were never shared across subjects, suggesting private repertoires in all groups.

The T cells used for sorted libraries numbered 1 million, either CD4+ or CD8+. In its sample, this clonotype was seen many times. Antigen unknown. Germline lookup yields CDR1 SEHNR and CDR2 FQNEAQ (reference sequence). The CDR3 has 15 residues. V was pared by 1 base and J by 3 bases, with 13 bases between. TCRdb itself ran the 5' RACE reads through MiXCR, one entry per CDR3 protein. The sample contains about 22,000 distinct CDR3 sequences, around 15% of which appear only once. The chain uses TRBV7-9 and TRBJ2-7; either TRBD1 or TRBD2 may supply D (5 bases each). Sequences were obtained from CD8+ T cells from blood. The receptor comes from a young woman with multiple sclerosis. CDR3 coding DNA: TGTGCCAGCAGCTTAGGGCAGGGAGTTCTCTACGAGCAGTACTTC. Translating gives CASSLGQGVLYEQYF.